The present T cell receptor beta chain was sequenced within a study of blood T cell repertoires in COVID-19. Study as a whole: Samples came from the United States, Italy and Spain, spanning acute and convalescent COVID-19. The analysed material was cDNA or gDNA that came from T cells, B-cell-depleted T cells, or PBMCs.

Enrolled during active infection, Seattle patients were then followed longitudinally. Original processing methods: Amplification of reference gene primers provided the estimated nucleated cell counts. TCRdb's copy holds only in-frame clones and misses some; the assay was immunoSEQ multiplex PCR. V, J and clone size reflect that table, while D and trimming were determined from the DNA. The sample lists 75,000 to 85,000 clones, approximately 85% occurring once. V trimming: 3 bases; J trimming: 3 bases; junction bases outside the gene matches: 12. CDR3 size: 17 residues. The germline gives CDR1 LGHDT, CDR2 YNNKEL (reference sequence).

The receptor was derived from a man aged 55 to 70 with COVID-19, enrolled during active disease. V usage is TRBV3-1 (or the pseudogene TRBV3-2) and J usage is TRBJ2-7; 9 bases are a match to TRBD1. The material sequenced was peripheral blood. The CDR3 sequence is CASSHPKSGQGFYEQYF. The CDR3, as DNA: TGTGCCAGCAGCCACCCCAAGTCAGGACAGGGGTTCTACGAGCAGTACTTC.